These 10 T cell receptor beta chains came from one sample sequenced in a study of blood T cell repertoires in COVID-19. Profiling relied on immunoSEQ multiplex PCR, and the TCRdb table lists in-frame clones only, not all of them. This repertoire shows a few hundred thousand clones, 87% found once; its top ten account for 7.8%. The sample consisted of peripheral blood. The receptors originated from a woman in her forties or fifties who had recovered from COVID-19.

The gene calls are TRBV5-1 and TRBJ1-2; maybe TRBD1 (5 bases). Germline V gives CDR1 SGHRS, CDR2 YFSETQ. Between the trimmed V and J ends, which lost 4 bases and 6 bases, there was a span of 16 bases. The CDR3 is 14 amino acids. The CDR3, as DNA: TGCGCCAGCAGCCCGCAGACAGTGAATAATGGCTACACCTTC. Encoded protein: CASSPQTVNNGYTF.

The CDR3 bases are TGTGCCAGCAGCGTGGGGGGGAATGAAAAACTGTTTTTT. It encodes CASSVGGNEKLFF. The chain recombines TRBV28 with TRBJ1-4; D might be TRBD1 (5 bases). The CDR3 length is 13 residues. V gave up 6 bases and J gave up 5 bases, with 10 bases separating them. Per the germline V gene, CDR1 is MDHEN and CDR2 is SYDVKM. Using reference TRBV28 and TRBJ1-4 for the parts outside the CDR3, the full variable domain is DVKVTQSSRYLVKRTGEKVFLECVQDMDHENMFWYRQDPGLGLRLIYFSYDVKMKEKGDIPEGYSVSREKKERFSLILESASTNQTSMYLCASSVGGNEKLFFGSGTQLSVL.

The chain links TRBV6-2 or TRBV6-3 to TRBJ1-1; D is ambiguous. This CDR3 contains 13 residues. Deletions cut 0 bases from V and 3 bases from J, with 5 bases between. The V gene's germline CDR1 is MNHEY and CDR2 SVGEGT. The CDR3 region has the DNA TGTGCCAGCAGTTACTCGAGATACACTGAAGCTTTCTTT. It yields the protein CASSYSRYTEAFF.

The chain recombines TRBV6-4 with TRBJ1-6, with D possibly being TRBD1 (6 bases). Trimming took off 6 bases at V and 0 bases at J, with 12 bases between the two ends. The CDR3 is 16 amino acids. Germline V gene data show CDR1 as MRHNA and CDR2 as SNTAGT. The CDR3 DNA reads TGTGCCAGCAGGAGGGACACGAGCTCCTATAATTCACCCCTCCACTTT. Translated, it gives CASRRDTSSYNSPLHF.

The chain is built from TRBV24-1 and TRBJ1-5, with D hard to call. Germline-derived CDR1 and CDR2 are KGHDR and SFDVKD. CDR3 length: 14 residues. Trimming removed 4 bases from V and 3 bases from J, with 9 bases in between. The CDR3 protein is CATSDGLDNQPQHF. The CDR3 bases are TGTGCCACCAGTGACGGACTCGACAATCAGCCCCAGCATTTT.

This clone was counted between two and nine times. This rearrangement joins TRBV27 to TRBJ2-2; weak D call: TRBD2 (5 bases). V lost 0 bases and J 4 bases, leaving 9 bases between the germline ends. In germline, CDR1 is MNHEY, CDR2 SMNVEV (reference sequence). This CDR3 region has 15 residues. The DNA of the CDR3 is TGTGCCAGCAGTTTATCGTACGGAGGCACCGGGGAGCTGTTTTTT. Its protein is CASSLSYGGTGELFF.

This chain's CDR3 is CASSLDKNTEAFF. CDR3 DNA: TGCGCCAGCAGCTTGGACAAGAACACTGAAGCTTTCTTT. The V and J genes are TRBV5-1 and TRBJ1-1; no clear D. The V end was cut by 0 bases, the J end by 1 base, with 4 bases between. CDR1 SGHRS and CDR2 YFSETQ come from the germline V gene. This CDR3 is built from 13 residues.

The gene calls are TRBV6-5 and TRBJ2-5, with D possibly matching TRBD2 (7 bases). CDR3 length equals 13 residues. Germline assignment: CDR1 MNHEY and CDR2 SVGAGI. Trimming took off 5 bases at V and 5 bases at J, with 12 bases between the two ends. The CDR3 sequence is CASSTGRGETQYF. The DNA of the CDR3 is TGTGCCAGCAGTACAGGGCGGGGGGAGACCCAGTACTTC.

The rearrangement links TRBV5-1 to TRBJ2-1; D perhaps matches TRBD2 (6 bases). Germline V CDR1 and CDR2: SGHRS, YFSETQ. V lost 3 bases and J 10 bases, leaving 23 bases between the germline ends. This CDR3 region has 16 residues. The CDR3 loop is CASSYRDFTSRPEQFF. DNA for the CDR3: TGCGCCAGCAGCTACCGGGACTTCACTAGTAGACCAGAGCAGTTCTTC.

The count of this clone is one. This chain joins TRBV30 and TRBJ2-2; D is possibly TRBD2 (7 bases). Trimming took off 0 bases at V and 5 bases at J, with 13 bases between the two ends. This CDR3 contains 15 residues. Germline CDR1 GTSNPN, CDR2 SVGIG (reference sequence). The CDR3 DNA follows: TGTGCCTGGAGTGTAGGGGGGGCTCGTACCGGGGAGCTGTTTTTT. Its protein is CAWSVGGARTGELFF.